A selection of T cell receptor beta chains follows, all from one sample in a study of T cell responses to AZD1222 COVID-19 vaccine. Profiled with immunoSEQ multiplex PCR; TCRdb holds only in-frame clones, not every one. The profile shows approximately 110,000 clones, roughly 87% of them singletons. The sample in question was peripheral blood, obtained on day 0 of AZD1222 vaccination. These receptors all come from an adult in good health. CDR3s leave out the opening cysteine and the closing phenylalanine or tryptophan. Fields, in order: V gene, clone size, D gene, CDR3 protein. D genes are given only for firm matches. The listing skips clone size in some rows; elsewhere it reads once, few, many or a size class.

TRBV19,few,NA,ASSRLRQETQY
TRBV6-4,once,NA,ASSDYKTGGNTIY
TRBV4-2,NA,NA,ASSQEGKAEAF
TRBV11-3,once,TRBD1,ASSQDRAFYEQY
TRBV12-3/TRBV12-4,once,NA,ASSFYTDTQY
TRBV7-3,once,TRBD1,ASSLSPGQGALTGELF
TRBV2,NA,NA,ARRELTGELF
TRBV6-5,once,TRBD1,ASRRDSWGNQPQH
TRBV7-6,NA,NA,ASSPTSNYGYT
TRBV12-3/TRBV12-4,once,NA,ASSFGGANVLT
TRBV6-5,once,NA,ATERQANTEAF
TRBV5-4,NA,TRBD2,ATTPGTSGRGLYNEQF
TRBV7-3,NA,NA,ASSLNSGATSEQF
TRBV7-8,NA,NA,ASSLYPGRTEAF
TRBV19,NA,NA,ASSAEYSNQPQH
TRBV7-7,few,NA,ASSLAGTYYQPQH
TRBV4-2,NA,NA,ASSQEWAGPYNEQF
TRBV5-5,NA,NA,ASSPAPPRADTQY
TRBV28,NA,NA,ASQSGSEQY
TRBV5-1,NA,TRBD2,ASSRGLAGADTQY
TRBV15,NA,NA,ATSLGRYNEKLF
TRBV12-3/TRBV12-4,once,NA,ASSKQGNTEAF
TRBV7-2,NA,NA,ASSLRETEAF
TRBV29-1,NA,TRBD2,SVREGGGGTGELF
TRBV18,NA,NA,ASSPRTLENSPLH
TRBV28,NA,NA,ASSPGTQPQH
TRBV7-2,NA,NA,ASSLSGAGMKETQY
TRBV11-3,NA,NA,ASSFRGSGSGYNEQF
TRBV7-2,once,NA,ASSLAGALPEKLF
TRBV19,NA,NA,ASSTESNTQPQH
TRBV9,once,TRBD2,ASSVEGGRVSEQY
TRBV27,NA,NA,ASSLSGNQPQH
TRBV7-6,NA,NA,ASSLAFSPGTDTQY
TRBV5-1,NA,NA,ASSFFSIEDTQY
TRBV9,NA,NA,ASSVTTDSTDTQY
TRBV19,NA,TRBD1,ASRKTGDGNTIY
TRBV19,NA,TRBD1,ASSRDRGNEKLF
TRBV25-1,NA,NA,ASRGQLNTEAF
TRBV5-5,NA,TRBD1,ASSFDRAGNTEAF
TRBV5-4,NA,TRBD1,ASSPGQLYNSPLH
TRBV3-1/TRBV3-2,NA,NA,ASSDYYEQY
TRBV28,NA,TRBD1,ASSLSSTGGRNTIY
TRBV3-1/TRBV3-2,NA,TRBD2,ASSQVGLAGHEQY